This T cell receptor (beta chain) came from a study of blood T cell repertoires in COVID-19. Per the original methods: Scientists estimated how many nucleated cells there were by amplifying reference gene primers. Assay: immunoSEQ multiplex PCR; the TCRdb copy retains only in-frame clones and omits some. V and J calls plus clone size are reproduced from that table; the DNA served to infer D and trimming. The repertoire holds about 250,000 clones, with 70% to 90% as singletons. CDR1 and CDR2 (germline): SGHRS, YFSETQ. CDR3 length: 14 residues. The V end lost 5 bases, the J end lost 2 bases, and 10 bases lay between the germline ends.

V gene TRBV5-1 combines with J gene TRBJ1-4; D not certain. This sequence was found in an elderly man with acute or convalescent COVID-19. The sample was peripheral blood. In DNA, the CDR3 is TGCGCCAGCAGTGAAGCGGGGACTAATGAAAAACTGTTTTTT. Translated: CASSEAGTNEKLFF.